The T cell receptor beta chain under discussion was sequenced for a study of cytomegalovirus exposure and HLA in healthy donors. The PCR ran on 60 Vbeta and 13 Jbeta primers. Sequencing was performed with immunoSEQ multiplex PCR; in TCRdb, only in-frame clones are kept and a portion is missing. Of 200,000 to 250,000 clones in the sample, about 89% were seen once. V shed 11 bases and J 6 bases; nucleotides not matched to a gene: 12. The germline gives CDR1 MNHNS, CDR2 SASEGT. The CDR3 contains 14 residues. V and J are TRBV6-1 and TRBJ2-1, with 8 bases matching TRBD2. The TCR comes from a woman aged 18-30 years in good health and CMV-seronegative. The sample consisted of PBMCs. The CDR3 spells CAASTSGYGNEQFF. CDR3 coding DNA: TGTGCCGCCAGTACTAGCGGATACGGCAATGAGCAGTTCTTC.